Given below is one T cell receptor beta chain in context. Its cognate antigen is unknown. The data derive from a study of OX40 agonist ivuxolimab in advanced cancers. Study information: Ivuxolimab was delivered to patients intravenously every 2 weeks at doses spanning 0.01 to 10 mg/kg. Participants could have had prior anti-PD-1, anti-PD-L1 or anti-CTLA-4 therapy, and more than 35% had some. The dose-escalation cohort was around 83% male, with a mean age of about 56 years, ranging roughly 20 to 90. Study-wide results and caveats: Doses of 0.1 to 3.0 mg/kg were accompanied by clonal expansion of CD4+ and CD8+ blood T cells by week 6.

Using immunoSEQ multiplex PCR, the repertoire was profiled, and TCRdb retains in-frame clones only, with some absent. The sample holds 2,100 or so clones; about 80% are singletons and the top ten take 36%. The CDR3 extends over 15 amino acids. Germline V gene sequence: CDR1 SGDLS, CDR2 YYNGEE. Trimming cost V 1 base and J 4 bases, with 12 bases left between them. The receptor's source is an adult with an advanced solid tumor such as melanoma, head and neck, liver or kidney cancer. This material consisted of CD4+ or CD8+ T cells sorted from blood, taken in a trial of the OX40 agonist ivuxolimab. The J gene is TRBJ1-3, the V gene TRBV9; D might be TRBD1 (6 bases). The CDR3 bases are TGTGCCAGCAGCGTATCAGGGGCACCGGGAAACACCATATATTTT. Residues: CASSVSGAPGNTIYF.